Shown below are 26 T cell receptor beta chains from a single sample sequenced in a study of T cells in Graves' hyperthyroidism and ophthalmopathy. TCR beta CDR3 regions were amplified from RNA. Primed by the HTBI set, a first-round RT-PCR was run on the TCR CDR3. TCRdb redid the calling of the multiplex PCR reads with MiXCR, one entry per CDR3 protein. The sample consists of around 700,000 distinct CDR3 sequences, roughly a sixth of them appearing once. Sequencing was done on a sample of blood. The receptor set was obtained from a woman aged 45-59 years with Graves' hyperthyroidism that later progressed to Graves' ophthalmopathy.

Comment on this clonotype: This may come from a read error, since a much larger clone is one base off. The chain uses TRBV6-1 and TRBJ2-2; possibly TRBD2 for D (7 bases). The CDR3 extends over 18 amino acids. Germline CDR1 reads MNHNS; CDR2 reads SASEGT. This CDR3 is CASSDVRGGGRGTGELSF. The DNA for the CDR3 is TGTGCCAGCAGTGATGTCAGGGGAGGGGGGCGAGGCACCGGGGAGCTGTCTTTT.

This clonotype was seen a handful of times. V and J are TRBV12-3 or TRBV12-4 and TRBJ2-2; D gene unclear. The CDR3 has 13 amino acids. Trimming took off 8 bases at V and 3 bases at J, with 10 bases between the two ends. The CDR3 DNA reads as TGTGCCAGCCCCCGGTCGGACACCGGGGAGCTGTTTTTT. It translates to CASPRSDTGELFF.

This clonotype was observed a handful of times. This sequence joins TRBV27 and TRBJ1-5; maybe TRBD1 (5 bases). Germline loops: CDR1 MNHEY, CDR2 SMNVEV (reference sequence). V lost 5 bases to trimming and J lost 2 bases, with 13 bases between them. The CDR3 totals 15 residues. CDR3 protein: CASSQFKGRNQPQHF. CDR3 sequence (DNA): TGTGCCAGCAGTCAGTTTAAGGGACGCAATCAGCCCCAGCATTTT.

This clonotype was counted a few times. The chain links TRBV18 to TRBJ2-3, with 8 bases that match TRBD2. Per the germline V gene, CDR1 is KGHSH and CDR2 is LQKENI. This CDR3 spans 14 amino acids. Losses at the gene ends were 4 bases for V and 4 bases for J; bases not matched to a gene: 4. The CDR3 sequence: CASSQSGGADTQYF. In DNA form, the CDR3 reads TGTGCCAGCTCACAAAGCGGGGGTGCAGATACGCAGTATTTT. The variable domain in full, completed from reference TRBV18 and TRBJ2-3, reads NAGVMQNPRHLVRRRGQEARLRCSPMKGHSHVYWYRQLPEEGLKFMVYLQKENIIDESGMPKERFSAEFPKEGPSILRIQQVVRGDSAAYFCASSQSGGADTQYFGPGTRLTVL.

In its sample, this clonotype was seen many times. The V gene is TRBV5-1, the J gene TRBJ2-1, with D possibly being TRBD2 (7 bases). With 6 bases removed from V and 5 bases from J, the gap between germline ends came to 27 bases. Germline V CDR1 and CDR2: SGHRS, YFSETQ. There are 18 residues in the CDR3. The CDR3 loop is CASNPTFPGGPPNNEQFF. The CDR3 DNA sequence: TGCGCCAGCAATCCAACCTTTCCGGGGGGCCCCCCCAACAATGAGCAGTTCTTC.

This clonotype was seen only a few times. The genes are TRBV20-1 and TRBJ1-4; maybe TRBD1 (5 bases). Trimming took 4 bases from V and 8 from J, leaving 20 bases between them. The CDR3 is 15 residues long. Germline V gene data show CDR1 as DFQATT and CDR2 as SNEGSKA (reference sequence). This CDR3 is CSAKPPRDRGEKLFF. Here the CDR3 DNA reads TGCAGTGCTAAACCCCCCCGGGACCGGGGCGAAAAACTGTTTTTT.

This clonotype came up many times. The chain has TRBV11-1 and TRBJ1-2; 8 bases line up with TRBD1. The CDR3 runs to 13 residues. After removal of 5 bases from V and 5 bases from J, the junction contained 4 bases not matched to a gene. Germline values: CDR1 SGHAT, CDR2 FQDESV (reference sequence). DNA for the CDR3: TGTGCCAGCAGCAATCAGGGGGCGTATGGCTACACCTTC. This codes for CASSNQGAYGYTF.

This clonotype was counted many times. The V and J genes are TRBV20-1 and TRBJ1-2; D remains ambiguous. V was trimmed by 0 bases and J by 5 bases, leaving 13 bases between them. Germline V CDR1 and CDR2: DFQATT, SNEGSKA (reference sequence). CDR3 length: 14 amino acids. The CDR3 sequence is CSARDREQIYGYTF. CDR3 DNA sequence: TGCAGTGCTAGAGATCGGGAACAGATTTATGGCTACACCTTC.

Comments on this clonotype: One base away lies a much larger clone, so this may be a sequencing read error. Since no conserved phenylalanine or tryptophan closes the CDR3, a read error is the likely cause. The V and J genes are TRBV30 and TRBJ1-1, with D hard to call. V dropped 2 bases and J dropped 7 bases, with 8 bases sitting between them. The length of the CDR3 is 11 residues. CDR1 is GTSNPN and CDR2 is SVGIG in the germline V gene (reference sequence). Written as DNA, the CDR3 is TGTGCCTGGAGTCGACGGAATGAAGCTTTCCTT. Amino acid sequence: CAWSRRNEAFL.

This chain connects TRBV6-1 to TRBJ1-3; D is perhaps TRBD1 (5 bases). Trimming removed 1 base from V and 2 bases from J, with 21 bases in between. In germline, CDR1 is MNHNS, CDR2 SASEGT. The CDR3 has 19 residues. The CDR3 spells CASSEGGPTFKEPGNTIYF. CDR3 nucleotides: TGTGCCAGCAGTGAAGGGGGACCAACCTTTAAGGAACCTGGAAACACCATATATTTT.

In this sample, this clonotype turned up many times. The rearrangement uses TRBV7-2 and TRBJ2-7, with 9 bases aligning to TRBD1. The junction had 8 bases not matched to a gene; V was cut back by 5 bases and J by 3 bases. Germline V gives CDR1 SGHTA, CDR2 FQGNSA. The CDR3 loop spans 15 amino acids. DNA for the CDR3: TGTGCCAGCAGCAACCAGAACAGGGGGCGCTACGAGCAGTACTTC. It translates to CASSNQNRGRYEQYF.

The chain recombines TRBV12-3 or TRBV12-4 with TRBJ1-3; D unresolved. This CDR3 contains 16 residues. V gave up 3 bases and J gave up 1 base, with 13 bases separating them. This CDR3 reads CASSFDMGNSGNTIYF. The DNA for the CDR3 is TGTGCCAGCAGTTTCGATATGGGGAATTCTGGAAACACCATATATTTT.

J is TRBJ2-1 and V is TRBV6-1, with 8 bases matching TRBD1. The CDR3 extends over 15 amino acids. With 7 bases clipped from V and 6 bases from J, the junction kept 11 bases outside the gene matches. Per germline, CDR1 MNHNS and CDR2 SASEGT. In DNA form, the CDR3 reads TGTGCCAGCAACCGCCGCCCAGGGGGCGGCAATGAGCAGTTCTTC. Protein sequence: CASNRRPGGGNEQFF.

This clonotype was recorded at least ten times. The chain links TRBV2 to TRBJ2-2; possibly TRBD2 for D (5 bases). From germline, CDR1 is SNHLY and CDR2 FYNNEI. V lost 10 bases and J 7 bases, leaving 16 bases between the germline ends. The CDR3 consists of 13 residues. The CDR3 spells CAITVTGVGELFF. For the CDR3, the DNA is TGTGCCATCACAGTCACCGGGGTCGGGGAGCTGTTTTTT.

The chain links TRBV20-1 to TRBJ2-7, with 10 bases that match TRBD2. Per the germline V gene, CDR1 is DFQATT and CDR2 is SNEGSKA (reference sequence). V shed 4 bases and J 7 bases; nucleotides not matched to a gene: 13. The CDR3 sequence is 15 residues long. CDR3 sequence reads: CSAKLAGAPGSEQYF. The CDR3 region has the DNA TGCAGTGCTAAGCTAGCGGGGGCCCCCGGGAGTGAGCAGTACTTC.

This chain connects TRBV12-3 or TRBV12-4 to TRBJ1-2; D is ambiguous. The CDR3 is 15 residues long. Between the trimmed V and J ends, which lost 6 bases and 1 base, there was a span of 15 bases. The CDR3 spells CASRPGGDLNYGYTF. The DNA of the CDR3 is TGTGCCAGCAGACCCGGTGGGGATCTTAACTATGGCTACACCTTC.

This clonotype was observed many times. The V and J genes are TRBV30 and TRBJ2-7; no definite D call. Germline CDR1 GTSNPN, CDR2 SVGIG (reference sequence). V dropped 0 bases and J dropped 3 bases, with 9 bases sitting between them. The length of the CDR3 is 13 residues. For the CDR3, the DNA is TGTGCCTGGAGTGTCGCGATCAGCTACGAGCAGTACTTC. It is translated as CAWSVAISYEQYF.

This clonotype was counted a few times. V gene TRBV14 combines with J gene TRBJ1-1; no reliable D call. V was shortened by 2 bases and J by 3 bases, with 10 bases between the two germline ends. The CDR3 length is 14 residues. Germline V gives CDR1 SGHDN, CDR2 FVKESK. The CDR3 sequence: CASSQNREHTEAFF. CDR3 DNA: TGTGCCAGCAGCCAAAATAGGGAGCACACTGAAGCTTTCTTT. The full variable domain, rest sourced from reference TRBV14 and TRBJ1-1, is EAGVTQFPSHSVIEKGQTVTLRCDPISGHDNLYWYRRVMGKEIKFLLHFVKESKQDESGMPNNRFLAERTGGTYSTLKVQPAELEDSGVYFCASSQNREHTEAFFGQGTRLTVV.

This clonotype was observed a few times. V gene TRBV5-6 combines with J gene TRBJ2-3; D is uncertain. Trimming pared 2 bases from V and 2 bases from J, leaving 6 bases between. Germline-derived CDR1 and CDR2 are SGHDT and YYEEEE. The CDR3 length is 13 residues. DNA of the CDR3: TGTGCCAGCAGCTTTTTCCACACAGATACGCAGTATTTT. Its translation is CASSFFHTDTQYF.

This clonotype has ten or more counts. J is TRBJ2-3 and V is TRBV12-5, with 9 bases matching TRBD2. The trim removed 5 bases at V and 3 bases at J, leaving 15 bases unmatched. This CDR3 is 18 amino acids long. CDR1 and CDR2 (germline): LGHNT, FRNRAP. The CDR3 loop is CASGGRPLSGGATDTQYF. The CDR3 coding sequence is TGTGCTAGTGGTGGTAGGCCTCTTAGCGGGGGAGCGACAGATACGCAGTATTTT.

This clonotype was counted at least ten times. The chain is built from TRBV30 and TRBJ1-1, with 9 positions matching TRBD1. Germline values: CDR1 GTSNPN, CDR2 SVGIG (reference sequence). V was pared by 2 bases and J by 4 bases, with 8 bases of the junction left unmatched. The CDR3 consists of 15 residues. The CDR3 DNA follows: TGTGCCTGGAGTACCGGGACAGGGTCGGGCACTGAAGCTTTCTTT. This gives the protein CAWSTGTGSGTEAFF.

This clonotype was seen at least ten times. CDR3 amino acids: CASRRDRGYGYTF. The CDR3 region has the DNA TGTGCCAGCAGACGGGACAGGGGATACGGCTACACCTTC. The rearrangement links TRBV12-3 or TRBV12-4 to TRBJ1-2; 10 bases agree with TRBD1. Unmatched junction bases numbered 6, after V lost 6 bases and J lost 8 bases. The CDR3 extends over 13 amino acids.

In this sample, this clonotype turned up many times. The chain couples TRBV7-6 to TRBJ1-2; perhaps TRBD1 as D (5 bases). The CDR3 extends over 13 amino acids. The germline V gene has CDR1 SGHVS and CDR2 FNYEAQ. V lost 5 bases and J lost 6, with 13 bases in between. The CDR3 DNA sequence: TGTGCCAGCAGCCCGCCGGACACCCATGGCTACACCTTC. Amino acid sequence: CASSPPDTHGYTF.

This clonotype was seen only a few times. A much bigger clone sits one base away, suggesting this may be a read error. The chain couples TRBV9 to TRBJ1-1; D uncertain. This CDR3 has 13 residues. Germline V CDR1 and CDR2: SGDLS, YYNGEE. V shed 4 bases and J shed 2 bases, with 9 bases lying between them. CDR3 sequence (DNA): TGTGCCAGCAGCACCGGGAGTAACACTGAAGCTTTCTTT. Its protein product is CASSTGSNTEAFF.

This clonotype was detected many times. V is TRBV12-3 or TRBV12-4 and J is TRBJ1-2, with D possibly TRBD1 on 5 matching bases. This CDR3 region has 13 residues. V lost 6 bases and J lost 8, with 16 bases in between. The CDR3 spells CASSLAGRQGYTF. CDR3 coding DNA: TGTGCCAGCAGCCTAGCAGGGCGCCAGGGCTACACCTTC.

The genes are TRBV20-1 and TRBJ2-5, with 9 positions matching TRBD2. The CDR3 has 15 residues. Germline V gene lookup returns CDR1 DFQATT and CDR2 SNEGSKA (reference sequence). Trimming removed 0 bases from V and 5 bases from J; junction bases left unmatched: 7. This chain's CDR3 is CSARDSGTSTETQYF. DNA of the CDR3: TGCAGTGCTAGAGATTCGGGGACTAGCACGGAGACCCAGTACTTC.